Listed below are T cell receptor beta chains from one sample, sequenced in a study of shared clonotypes between healthy human individuals. TCRdb's copy holds only in-frame clones and misses some; the assay was immunoSEQ multiplex PCR. This table has about 2.2 million clones, about 94% appearing once. Sequencing was done on a sample of naive CD8+ T cells from PBMCs. The receptors derive from a man younger than 35 in good health. Some clones in this sample may be carry-over from other donors' samples. Each CDR3 is given with its conserved first and last residue.

TRBJ2-7	TRBV29-1	CSVLGGSDYEQYF
TRBJ2-1	TRBV5-4	CASRFLAGGTNNEQFF
TRBJ2-3	TRBV30	CAWSFGTDTQYF
TRBJ2-2	TRBV7-6	CASSNPAGLAGGNTGELFF
TRBJ2-7	TRBV28	CASSLSGTGGSEQYF
TRBJ2-7	TRBV4-3	CASSQPRTGSSYEQYF
TRBJ1-1	TRBV28	CASDSLVNTEAFF
TRBJ1-2	TRBV7-9	CASSYPTGDGYTF
TRBJ2-1	TRBV19	CASRLAGDNEQFF
TRBJ2-1	TRBV10-3	CAIAQGTIYNEQFF
TRBJ2-4	TRBV11-3	CASSLDTHIQYF
TRBJ1-1	TRBV30	CAQEGGEGNTEAFF
TRBJ1-1	TRBV6-5	CASSYEGLVGRDTF
TRBJ2-1	TRBV13	CASSLEEASGAYNEQFF
TRBJ2-5	TRBV6-5	CASSYYQGLQETQYF
TRBJ2-7	TRBV2	CASLAPGAYEQYF
TRBJ1-1	TRBV14	CASSQGPSAFF
TRBJ2-5	TRBV25-1	CASSEDVREETQYF
TRBJ1-2	TRBV27	CASRLTGHYGYTF
TRBJ1-1	TRBV5-1	CASSLGTGRTEAFF
TRBJ2-1	TRBV19	CASSEGPSNEQFF
TRBJ1-1	TRBV25-1	CASSGIYSGTEAFF
TRBJ2-7	TRBV28	CASSIRTGGNEQYF
TRBJ1-3	TRBV7-6	CASSILSSGNTIYF
TRBJ2-3	TRBV15	CATSTEGYTQYF
TRBJ1-5	TRBV28	CASSEQKISNQPQHF
TRBJ1-5	TRBV19	CASSIDTGRLNQPQHF
TRBJ2-7	TRBV29-1	CSVVGGLREQYF
TRBJ2-4	TRBV4-3	CASSQDPAGSLAKNIQYF
TRBJ1-2	TRBV4-3	CASSQDVFQNYGYTF
TRBJ1-1	TRBV6-4	CASSDSITGAEAFF
TRBJ2-7	TRBV13	CASSFGDSAIYEQYF
TRBJ2-1	TRBV4-1	CASSLTGDNEQFF
TRBJ2-1	TRBV29-1	CSVEDPMGPGNEQFF
TRBJ2-1	TRBV19	CASSILSGTSIYNEQFF
TRBJ1-2	TRBV30	CAWSMRSSGYTF
TRBJ1-1	TRBV9	CASSPPGLNTEAFF
TRBJ1-5	TRBV9	CASSVGDINQPQHF
TRBJ1-1	TRBV4-3	CASSHHFKNTEAFF